The text below deals with one T cell receptor (beta chain). This specimen belongs to a study of blood T cell repertoires in COVID-19. V was pared by 7 bases and J by 10 bases, with 14 bases between. The CDR3 sequence is 12 residues long. The germline CDR1 and CDR2 sequences are SGDLS and YYNGEE. The assay was immunoSEQ multiplex PCR, and TCRdb's table has in-frame clones only and misses some. The repertoire holds under 150,000 clones, with more than 70% as singletons. The TCR sequence derives from a man aged 35-49 years with acute COVID-19. Sequences were obtained from PBMCs or T cells enriched from blood (not recorded which). This chain uses TRBV9 with TRBJ2-2; a weak D match, TRBD1 (6 bases). The CDR3 region is CASSQGLEELFF. The CDR3 region has the DNA TGTGCCAGCTCCCAGGGGCTGGAGGAGCTGTTTTTT.